This TCR beta chain was sequenced in a study of blood T cell repertoires in COVID-19. Original processing methods: Reference gene primer amplification gave estimated nucleated cell counts. Using immunoSEQ multiplex PCR, the repertoire was profiled, and TCRdb retains in-frame clones only, with some absent. V, J and clone size derive from that table, while D and trimming were established from the DNA sequence. The data contain fewer than 250,000 clones, around 80% of them singletons. The CDR3 extends over 16 amino acids. Germline trimming cut 0 bases from V and 3 bases from J; bases unmatched to any gene: 6. CDR1 and CDR2 from the germline V gene are MGHRA and YSYEKL.

The sample taken for sequencing was peripheral blood. The chain has TRBV4-1 and TRBJ2-7, with 9 bases aligning to TRBD1. The sequence derives from a human donor in a cohort sampled during active COVID-19. The CDR3 loop reads CASSQDPGQGSYEQYF. The CDR3 DNA follows: TGCGCCAGCAGCCAAGATCCCGGACAGGGGAGCTACGAGCAGTACTTC.